A single sample is the source of the 21 T cell receptor beta chains below, sequenced in a study of T cell changes during pregnancy in multiple sclerosis. This table comes from immunoSEQ multiplex PCR, and its TCRdb copy is limited to in-frame clones, with some not included. In the table there are 40,000 to 55,000 clones, under 90% of which are singletons. Material: peripheral blood, obtained in the second trimester of pregnancy. The source of these receptors is a female donor in good health, enrolled as a control in a pregnancy study.

This sequence joins TRBV5-1 and TRBJ2-7, with D maybe TRBD2 (7 bases). Germline CDR1 reads SGHRS; CDR2 reads YFSETQ. The CDR3 has 15 residues. V gave up 4 bases and J gave up 9 bases, with 23 bases separating them. The CDR3 region is CASSAMGGGVVGQYF. CDR3 nucleotides: TGCGCCAGCAGCGCTATGGGCGGGGGCGTCGTGGGGCAGTACTTC.

The count of this clone is one. This rearrangement joins TRBV19 to TRBJ2-1; TRBD1 aligns across 9 bases. Germline lookup yields CDR1 LNHDA and CDR2 SQIVND (reference sequence). Unmatched junction bases numbered 10, after V lost 3 bases and J lost 7 bases. CDR3 length: 16 amino acids. The CDR3 here is CASSMEPGQGVNEQFF. The CDR3 DNA follows: TGTGCCAGTAGTATGGAGCCGGGACAGGGAGTTAATGAGCAGTTCTTC.

This rearrangement joins TRBV5-1 to TRBJ1-3; 7 positions agree with TRBD1. The V gene's germline CDR1 is SGHRS and CDR2 YFSETQ. There are 15 residues in the CDR3. Trimming took 0 bases from V and 2 from J; bases not matched to a gene: 2. CDR3 DNA: TGCGCCAGCAGCTTGGGACAGGGCACTGGAAACACCATATATTTT. Protein: CASSLGQGTGNTIYF.

The V call is TRBV29-1, the J call TRBJ2-2, with no clear D. CDR1 and CDR2 from the germline V gene are SQVTM and ANQGSEA. This CDR3 contains 13 residues. Trimming pared 7 bases from V and 0 bases from J, leaving 9 bases between. The CDR3 sequence is CSGQVANTGELFF. CDR3 nucleotide sequence: TGCAGCGGACAAGTCGCGAACACCGGGGAGCTGTTTTTT.

In this sample, this clone turned up once. CDR3 sequence reads: CASSPQGDSNQPQHF. The CDR3 DNA follows: TGTGCCAGCAGCCCTCAGGGGGATAGCAATCAGCCCCAGCATTTT. The chain carries TRBV7-9 and TRBJ1-5, with 7 bases lining up with TRBD1. The V gene end was trimmed by 5 bases and the J gene end by 0 bases; junction bases not matched to a gene: 4. Germline assignment: CDR1 SEHNR and CDR2 FQNEAQ (reference sequence). This CDR3 contains 15 residues.

The V call is TRBV6-5, the J call TRBJ1-2; 7 bases are shared with TRBD1. The J segment lost 6 bases and the V segment lost 2 bases, leaving 12 bases of the junction unmatched. CDR1 and CDR2 from the germline V gene are MNHEY and SVGAGI. The CDR3 length is 16 residues. In nucleotides, the CDR3 is TGTGCCAGCAGTTACGGCATAAAGACAGGGAAGGATGGCTACACCTTC. Residues: CASSYGIKTGKDGYTF.

This clone showed up just once. This CDR3 is CASGSGDSGNTIYF. In DNA form, the CDR3 reads TGTGCCTCCGGTAGTGGTGACTCTGGAAACACCATATATTTT. This chain links TRBV9 with TRBJ1-3; unclear D gene. The CDR3 covers 14 residues. Germline V lookup: CDR1 SGDLS, CDR2 YYNGEE. Deletions cut 10 bases from V and 0 bases from J, with 14 bases between.

CDR3 in amino acids: CASSPKRTSWETQYF. CDR3 sequence (DNA): TGTGCCAGCAGCCCGAAAAGGACTAGCTGGGAGACCCAGTACTTC. The gene calls are TRBV7-8 and TRBJ2-5, with 8 bases aligning to TRBD2. CDR1 and CDR2 from the germline V gene are SGHVS and FQNEAQ. CDR3 length: 15 amino acids. V lost 5 bases to trimming and J lost 5 bases; unmatched junction nucleotides: 10. Full variable domain (remainder filled in from reference TRBV7-8 and TRBJ2-5): GAGVSQSPRYKVAKRGQDVALRCDPISGHVSLFWYQQALGQGPEFLTYFQNEAQLDKSGLPSDRFFAERPEGSVSTLKIQRTQQEDSAVYLCASSPKRTSWETQYFGPGTRLLVL.

CDR3 sequence: CASSPRTGSQFTLHF. DNA of the CDR3: TGTGCCAGCAGCCCCAGGACAGGATCCCAATTCACCCTCCACTTT. The chain is built from TRBV7-8 and TRBJ1-6, with 7 bases fitting TRBD1. Losses at the gene ends were 5 bases for V and 14 bases for J; bases not matched to a gene: 15. The CDR3 extends over 15 amino acids. Germline V gene sequence: CDR1 SGHVS, CDR2 FQNEAQ.

This clone was recorded once. J is TRBJ2-1 and V is TRBV30, with 9 bases that match TRBD1. This CDR3 comprises 14 residues. The V gene end was trimmed by 4 bases and the J gene end by 9 bases; junction bases not matched to a gene: 10. The V gene's germline CDR1 is GTSNPN and CDR2 SVGIG (reference sequence). DNA of the CDR3: TGTGCCTGGACGCCCGGGACAGGGCCCAGTGAGCAGTTCTTC. It codes for CAWTPGTGPSEQFF.

The chain joins TRBV28 to TRBJ2-7, with a tentative D call TRBD2 (6 bases). CDR1 and CDR2 from the germline V gene are MDHEN and SYDVKM. The CDR3 covers 15 residues. Trimming cost V 8 bases and J 2 bases, with 19 bases left between them. The CDR3 reads CASSEQGRETYEQYF. Here the CDR3 DNA reads TGTGCCAGCTCCGAGCAAGGACGGGAGACCTACGAGCAGTACTTC.

This chain connects TRBV10-3 to TRBJ2-3; D is unresolved. CDR1 is ENHRY, CDR2 SYGVKD, per germline. The CDR3 is made up of 13 amino acids. Trimming removed 4 bases from V and 1 base from J, with 6 bases in between. The CDR3 is CAISGARTDTQYF. The CDR3 nucleotides are TGTGCCATCAGTGGGGCTCGCACAGATACGCAGTATTTT.

The chain has TRBV30 and TRBJ1-2; no reliable D call. Trimming removed 4 bases from V and 0 bases from J, with 3 bases in between. The CDR3 contains 11 residues. CDR1 is GTSNPN and CDR2 is SVGIG in the germline V gene (reference sequence). The CDR3 is CAWNTNYGYTF. CDR3 nucleotides: TGTGCCTGGAATACTAACTATGGCTACACCTTC.

The chain carries TRBV7-2 and TRBJ1-4; tentatively, D is TRBD1 (6 bases). V lost 5 bases to trimming and J lost 6 bases, with 13 bases between them. Germline V gives CDR1 SGHTA, CDR2 FQGNSA. The CDR3 is 14 residues long. CDR3 sequence (DNA): TGTGCCAGCAGCGGACACAGGGTTGATGAAAAACTGTTTTTT. Translation: CASSGHRVDEKLFF. Looking up the rest from reference TRBV7-2 and TRBJ1-4 gives the full variable domain: GAGVSQSPSNKVTEKGKDVELRCDPISGHTALYWYRQSLGQGLEFLIYFQGNSAPDKSGLPSDRFSAERTGGSVSTLTIQRTQQEDSAVYLCASSGHRVDEKLFFGSGTQLSVL.

This clone was picked up one time. The rearrangement links TRBV7-2 to TRBJ2-1, with D hard to call. CDR1 and CDR2 (germline): SGHTA, FQGNSA. The germline V and J ends were trimmed by 4 bases and 8 bases, with 12 bases remaining between them. This CDR3 region has 13 residues. The CDR3 reads CASSSFLSHEQFF. In DNA, the CDR3 is TGTGCCAGCAGCTCGTTCTTGTCCCATGAGCAGTTCTTC.

The chain combines TRBV4-3 with TRBJ2-4; D is perhaps TRBD1 (6 bases). The CDR3 consists of 13 residues. Germline CDR1 is LGHNA and CDR2 is YSLEER. Deletions cut 2 bases from V and 7 bases from J, with 9 bases between. In DNA form, the CDR3 reads TGCGCCAGCAGCCAACAGAGGGGGAACATTCAGTACTTC. Protein product: CASSQQRGNIQYF.

This clone is a singleton in its sample. The J gene is TRBJ1-5, the V gene TRBV10-2, with no clear D. CDR3 length: 14 amino acids. Trimming stripped 2 bases from V and 3 bases from J, with 8 bases between. CDR1 and CDR2 from the germline V gene are WSHSY and SAAADI. Here the CDR3 DNA reads TGCGCCAGCAGTGAGAATTCCGTCAATCAGCCCCAGCATTTT. It codes for CASSENSVNQPQHF.

The chain links TRBV7-2 to TRBJ1-2; no clear D gene. The V end lost 1 base, the J end lost 8 bases, and 14 bases lay between the germline ends. Germline values: CDR1 SGHTA, CDR2 FQGNSA. This CDR3 spans 14 amino acids. The CDR3 is CASSLGGPGIGYTF. CDR3 sequence (DNA): TGTGCCAGCAGCTTAGGCGGCCCTGGAATCGGCTACACCTTC.

V gene TRBV19 combines with J gene TRBJ1-3; 7 nucleotides match TRBD1. Germline CDR1 is LNHDA and CDR2 is SQIVND (reference sequence). The V and J ends lost 11 bases and 0 bases, in that order; junction bases with no gene match: 13. The CDR3 has 16 amino acids. Written as DNA, the CDR3 is TGTGCCTCGGGACAGCATCTTATCAGCTCTGGAAACACCATATATTTT. Amino acid sequence: CASGQHLISSGNTIYF.

J is TRBJ2-1 and V is TRBV27, with 14 bases aligning to TRBD2. Unmatched junction bases numbered 3, after V lost 6 bases and J lost 8 bases. CDR1 is MNHEY, CDR2 SMNVEV, per germline (reference sequence). This CDR3 spans 14 amino acids. DNA for the CDR3: TGTGCCAGCAGCCGACTAGCGGGAGGGGATGAGCAGTTCTTC. Its protein product is CASSRLAGGDEQFF.

This clone was counted between two and nine times. The chain couples TRBV7-6 to TRBJ1-1; no clear D gene. Per the germline V gene, CDR1 is SGHVS and CDR2 is FNYEAQ. The CDR3 consists of 13 residues. Trimming shortened V by 6 bases and J by 2 bases, and 10 bases separated the two germline ends. The CDR3 region is CASRVTVNTEAFF. DNA for the CDR3: TGTGCCAGCAGGGTAACAGTCAACACTGAAGCTTTCTTT.